The T cell receptor (beta chain) under discussion was sequenced for a study of glioma-infiltrating T cells after dendritic cell vaccination. Turning to the study itself: At biweekly intervals, patients got three intradermal dendritic cell vaccine injections.

Concerning this clone: Antigen specificity is unknown.

The PCR used 60 V beta and 13 J beta primers. Libraries were prepared by immunoSEQ multiplex PCR; TCRdb keeps only in-frame clonotypes and omits some of them. The sample yields about 110,000 clones, around 90% seen once. CDR1 is MNHNS and CDR2 is SASEGT in the germline V gene. This CDR3 spans 15 amino acids. Trimming at V came to 8 bases and at J to 5 bases, leaving 10 bases not matched to a gene. Time point: after dendritic cell vaccination, including at tumor progression/relapse. Findings and limits, study-wide: Survival was not directly related to TCR clonality in these patients.

This sequence was found in a human donor with glioblastoma. The sequencing here drew on blood, taken after dendritic cell vaccination. The rearrangement joins TRBV6-1 to TRBJ2-2; 8 bases are a match to TRBD2. CDR3 nucleotides: TGTGCCAGCGACCGGGCGGGGGGTTCGACCGGGGAGCTGTTTTTT. It is translated as CASDRAGGSTGELFF.